Given below is one T cell receptor (beta chain) in context. It lacks a known antigen. The input lacks base qualities; no much larger clone sits a single base away. There are 13 amino acids in the CDR3, from cysteine to phenylalanine inclusive. The kept DNA is CDR3 alone, 39 bases in frame from the first base. CDR1 is given as MDHEN and CDR2 as SYDVKM, both from the germline V gene. For this chain, trimming is 11 bases at the V end and 3 bases at the J end, and the number of junction bases without a gene match is 9. The data stem from a study of shared clonotypes between healthy human individuals (dated by TCRdb to 2018 to 2020). With respect to the entire study: The cohort comprised two women and a few men aged 18 to 49 years. For each donor, three plates each were used for CD4 naive and CD4 memory, two plates were used for CD8 naive, and one plate was used for CD8 memory. To estimate repertoire size and how much clonotypes are shared between individuals, the study performed deep sequencing of blood TCR repertoires from a handful of healthy adults. Different laboratories and diverse techniques were used to prepare libraries and sequence TCR repertoires, to increase sequencing depth and limit assay-specific biases. Per donor, leukapheresis produced somewhere between about 0.9 and 9 billion PBMCs. Broader findings and caveats from the paper: Because the study included only a small number of donors, the genetic and exposure-history diversity represented was limited. Higher generation probabilities were observed for clonotypes shared by all four sorted-subset donors than for non-shared clonotypes. Even with the large sequencing depth, rarefaction of the sorted-subset datasets indicated that sequencing was incomplete. Based on pairwise subsampling, the degree of clonotype sharing among donors was expected to be affected by sequencing depth. Naive subsets generally had larger estimated clonotype richness than memory subsets. Sampling was limited to blood, and TCR repertoires in tissue likely differ from TCR repertoires in blood. Across a few donors, 5% to 6% of naive CD4, around 3.3% of naive CD8, approximately 2.5% of memory CD4, and around 0.4% of memory CD8 clonotypes were shared.

Using the deep immunoSEQ assay, TCR CDR3 regions were amplified from genomic DNA by multiplex PCR. Extracted genomic DNA from each cell subset was spread evenly across all wells of several immunoSEQ 96-well plates, with each plate serving as a replicate. For sorted subsets, roughly 190 ng of genomic DNA, equivalent to 30,000 or so T cell genomes, went into each replicate PCR. Purified libraries were measured with a Qubit 3.0 fluorometer, size-checked on a Bioanalyzer 2100, and measured again with the KAPA Library Quantification kit. Each immunoSEQ 96-well plate was sequenced on its own single-read 150-cycle Illumina NextSeq 550 flow cell. In the authors' own workflow: The immunoSEQ output contained only junctional sequences without quality scores, so filtering could not match that applied to full-length reads. To assign V/J genes and CDR3, sequences were annotated using PyIR, a Python wrapper for IgBLAST v1.9, with IMGT germline references. Reads with weak V/J assignments (E-value above 1e-6), missing CDR3, stop codons, out-of-frame junctions, or ambiguous translated residues were removed. V3J clonotypes were defined by identical inferred V gene, J gene, and CDR3 amino acid sequence. Percentage overlap between repertoires was calculated by dividing the number of shared unique clonotypes by the size of the smaller repertoire. Repertoire richness was assessed with RTK rarefaction, the Chao1 estimator, and Recon v2.1 estimates of unobserved clonotypes. Generation probabilities for all TCRbeta clonotypes obtained by the gDNA method from a handful of donors were computed using OLGA. The clones in this table, taken by TCRdb from immuneACCESS, are in-frame only. Not every clone is retained; where verified, under half of the shortfall comes from an unresolved V gene, and the cause of the rest is unknown. V and J calls and clone size follow that table, whereas D and trimming were derived from the DNA. Counted in this sample were around 180,000 clones; 85% to 95% of them appeared once. Together, the top ten hold 0.067% of the sample.

Donors were healthy HIV-negative adults with no recently reported acute infections or vaccinations. All donors were Caucasian adults living in Nashville, Tennessee, USA. CD4+ T cells were enriched through magnetic negative selection, after which naive cells were positively selected on CD45RA and the remaining negative fraction served as the memory subset. Blood was obtained by leukapheresis, after which PBMCs were separated by Ficoll-Histopaque density gradient centrifugation and cryopreserved in liquid nitrogen vapor phase. Analytical flow cytometry was used to check the purity and quantity of each magnetically sorted T cell population. Genomic DNA was isolated from every sorted fraction and measured by UV absorbance on a Nanodrop 2000c.

This sequence was found in a woman in her 30s in good health. The rearranged chain carries TRBV28 and TRBJ2-7; TRBD2 aligns with 8 central bases. Material: naive CD4+ T cells sorted from blood. The cell subset or site label corresponds to: CD45RA+ positively selected. The CDR3 region: CALSSGIVYEQYF. At the DNA level, the sequence is TGTGCCTTGAGTAGCGGGATCGTCTACGAGCAGTACTTC.